Shown below are 9 T cell receptor beta chains from a single sample sequenced in a study of T cell repertoires in aging, cancer and after chemotherapy. Multiplex touch-down PCR with TRB-A/B primers amplified rearranged V-D-J TRB sequences. Each CDR3 protein gets one entry after TCRdb re-called the multiplex PCR reads with MiXCR. The repertoire has about 12,000 distinct CDR3 sequences, 21% of them found once; the top ten carry 5% to 6%. The template was genomic DNA from peripheral blood, not RNA. The sample comprised blood. Receptors were obtained from a human donor in good health.

The rearrangement uses TRBV18 and TRBJ2-5, with 9 bases aligning to TRBD2. CDR3 length: 15 residues. Germline-derived CDR1 and CDR2 are KGHSH and LQKENI. V trimming: 0 bases; J trimming: 2 bases; junction bases outside the gene matches: 1. The CDR3 bases are TGTGCCAGCTCACCACCTAGCGGGAGACAAGAGACCCAGTACTTC. This codes for CASSPPSGRQETQYF.

This clonotype was detected a few times. The V gene is TRBV21-1, the J gene TRBJ2-2; the D call in the table, TRBD2, was not verified against the DNA. TRBV21-1 is deemed a pseudogene. The CDR3 length is 18 residues. Here the CDR3 DNA reads TGTGCCAGCAGCAAAGCGGAAGCGGGGACTTGTCGCACCGGGGAGCTGTTTTTT. Protein product: CASSKAEAGTCRTGELFF.

V usage is TRBV7-9 and J usage is TRBJ1-4, with unresolved D. CDR3 size: 16 residues. The V gene lost 1 base and the J gene lost 6 bases, with 15 bases spanning the gap. The V gene's germline CDR1 is SEHNR and CDR2 FQNEAQ (reference sequence). The chain's CDR3 is CASSLDRVRWDEKLFF. The DNA for the CDR3 is TGTGCCAGCAGCTTAGATAGAGTTCGATGGGATGAAAAACTGTTTTTT.

This clonotype came up a few times. The gene calls are TRBV25-1 and TRBJ1-4; 8 bases fit TRBD1. CDR3 length equals 16 residues. Germline V CDR1 and CDR2: MGHDK, SYGVNS. V was pared by 4 bases and J by 7 bases, with 11 bases of the junction left unmatched. Written as DNA, the CDR3 is TGTGCCAGCAGTGCCTACCCGGGACAGGATGTTGAAAAACTGTTTTTT. It is translated as CASSAYPGQDVEKLFF.

Of note for this clonotype: Compared with germline, one end of the junction differs, possibly owing to a read error. The chain joins TRBV5-4 to TRBJ2-3, with a weak D call TRBD2 (6 bases). CDR1 and CDR2 (germline): SGHNT, YYREEE (reference sequence). This CDR3 has 16 residues. The CDR3 spells CASSQVGLPSTDTQYF. CDR3 nucleotide sequence: TGCGCCAGCAGCCAAGTGGGACTCCCTAGCACAGATACGCAGTATTTT. The whole variable domain, filled in from reference TRBV5-4 and TRBJ2-3, reads ETGVTQSPTHLIKTRGQQVTLRCSSQSGHNTVSWYQQALGQGPQFIFQYYREEENGRGNFPPRFSGLQFPNYSSELNVNALELDDSALYLCASSQVGLPSTDTQYFGPGTRLTVL.

This clonotype was counted many times. The chain uses TRBV7-9 and TRBJ2-3; TRBD1 matches at 10 bases. The germline gives CDR1 SEHNR, CDR2 FQNEAQ (reference sequence). CDR3 length: 16 residues. V dropped 5 bases and J dropped 4; count of bases not matched to a gene: 9. The CDR3 coding sequence is TGTGCCAGCAGCACCCGGGACAGGGGCTTGGCAGATACGCAGTATTTT. Translated: CASSTRDRGLADTQYF.

This clonotype rates as medium-sized. V is TRBV27 and J is TRBJ2-7, with 10 bases that match TRBD1. The V and J ends lost 5 bases and 2 bases, in that order; junction bases with no gene match: 6. Germline V CDR1 and CDR2: MNHEY, SMNVEV (reference sequence). This CDR3 contains 15 residues. The CDR3 loop reads CASSLTGGGPYEQYF. The CDR3 DNA reads as TGTGCCAGCAGTCTGACAGGGGGCGGCCCCTACGAGCAGTACTTC.

This clonotype was recorded a few times. The V and J genes are TRBV20-1 and TRBJ2-3, with 16 nucleotides matching TRBD2. CDR3 length: 18 residues. CDR1 and CDR2 (germline): DFQATT, SNEGSKA (reference sequence). V trimming: 4 bases; J trimming: 2 bases; junction bases outside the gene matches: 9. The CDR3 loop reads CSATPGLAGGPLTDTQYF. CDR3 coding DNA: TGCAGTGCTACCCCGGGACTAGCGGGGGGGCCCCTCACAGATACGCAGTATTTT.

The J gene is TRBJ2-1, the V gene TRBV9, with D unresolved. Deletions cut 3 bases from V and 6 bases from J, with 16 bases between. CDR3 size: 15 residues. The germline V gene encodes CDR1 SGDLS and CDR2 YYNGEE. Written as DNA, the CDR3 is TGTGCCAGCAGCGCACGAATGGGCTTCGGCAATGAGCAGTTCTTC. Translated: CASSARMGFGNEQFF.